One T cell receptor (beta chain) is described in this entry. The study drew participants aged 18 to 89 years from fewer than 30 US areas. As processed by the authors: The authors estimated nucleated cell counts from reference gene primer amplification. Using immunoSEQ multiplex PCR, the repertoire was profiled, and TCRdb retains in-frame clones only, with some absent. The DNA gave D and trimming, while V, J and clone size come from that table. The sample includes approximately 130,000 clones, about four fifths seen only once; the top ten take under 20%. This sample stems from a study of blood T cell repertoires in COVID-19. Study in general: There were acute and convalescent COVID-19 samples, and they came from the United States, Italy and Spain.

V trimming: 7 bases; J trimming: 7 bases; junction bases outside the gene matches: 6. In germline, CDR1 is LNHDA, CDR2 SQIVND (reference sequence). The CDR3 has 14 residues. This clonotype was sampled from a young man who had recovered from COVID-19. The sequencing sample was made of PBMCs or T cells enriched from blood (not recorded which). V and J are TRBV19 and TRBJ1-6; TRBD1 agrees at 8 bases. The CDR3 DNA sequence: TGTGCCAGTACGCCGGGACAGGTGAATTCACCCCTCCACTTT. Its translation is CASTPGQVNSPLHF.